The table lists the clone carrying this T cell receptor (beta chain) with a few counts. Its antigen is undetermined. The V gene's germline CDR1 is SGHTA and CDR2 FQGNSA. V was trimmed by 6 bases and J by 1 base, leaving 15 bases between them. The CDR3 spans 15 residues. The data originate from a study of beta chain features in type 1 diabetes. Of the isolated RNA, all was reverse transcribed, and so the sequenced material was expressed TCRB transcripts. Measured with immunoSEQ multiplex PCR; TCRdb has only the in-frame clones, and not every one. The sample consists of around 430,000 clones, 30% of them appearing once. Every single donor gave one heparinised blood draw, and these averaged about 100 mL. Study outcomes and limitations: Insertions were fewer and deletions more numerous at VDJ junctions in type 1 diabetes patients. Whether TCRB rearrangement is influenced by HLA type went unresolved here. Across all four CD4+ subsets, people with type 1 diabetes showed modestly shorter TCRB CDR3s.

Sequenced input: naive CD4+ T cells from blood. This sequence originates from a young man in good health. The chain links TRBV7-2 to TRBJ1-1, with D possibly TRBD1 on 6 matching bases. CDR3 in amino acids: CASSPKGHANTEAFF. DNA for the CDR3: TGTGCCAGCAGTCCCAAGGGACACGCGAACACTGAAGCTTTCTTT. The full variable domain, completed using reference TRBV7-2 and TRBJ1-1, is GAGVSQSPSNKVTEKGKDVELRCDPISGHTALYWYRQSLGQGLEFLIYFQGNSAPDKSGLPSDRFSAERTGGSVSTLTIQRTQQEDSAVYLCASSPKGHANTEAFFGQGTRLTVV.